The table lists the clone carrying this T cell receptor beta chain with a few counts. The antigen is not known. The data were taken from a study of identical twins. Study-level findings and limits: Within beta out-of-frame sequences, the excess sharing observed between twins was weaker. Memory repertoires lacked the insertion deficit that abundant cord blood beta clonotypes showed.

Healthy Caucasians provided all donations. From the 5' RACE reads, TCRdb called clonotypes with MiXCR, one entry per CDR3 protein. The sample records approximately 630,000 distinct CDR3 sequences, just over 7% being singletons. V shed 7 bases and J shed 6 bases, with 14 bases lying between them. The CDR3 sequence is 13 residues long. Germline CDR1 is KGHDR and CDR2 is SFDVKD. The same specimen was also included in a second study, on yellow fever vaccine responses in identical twins.

The specimen was PBMCs. The chain uses TRBV24-1 and TRBJ1-2; D is perhaps TRBD1 (6 bases). The sequence was collected from a woman aged 18-35 years in good health. CDR3 nucleotides: TGTGCCACCAGCGGGGGGGCAGGACATGGCTACACCTTC. Translating it yields CATSGGAGHGYTF.